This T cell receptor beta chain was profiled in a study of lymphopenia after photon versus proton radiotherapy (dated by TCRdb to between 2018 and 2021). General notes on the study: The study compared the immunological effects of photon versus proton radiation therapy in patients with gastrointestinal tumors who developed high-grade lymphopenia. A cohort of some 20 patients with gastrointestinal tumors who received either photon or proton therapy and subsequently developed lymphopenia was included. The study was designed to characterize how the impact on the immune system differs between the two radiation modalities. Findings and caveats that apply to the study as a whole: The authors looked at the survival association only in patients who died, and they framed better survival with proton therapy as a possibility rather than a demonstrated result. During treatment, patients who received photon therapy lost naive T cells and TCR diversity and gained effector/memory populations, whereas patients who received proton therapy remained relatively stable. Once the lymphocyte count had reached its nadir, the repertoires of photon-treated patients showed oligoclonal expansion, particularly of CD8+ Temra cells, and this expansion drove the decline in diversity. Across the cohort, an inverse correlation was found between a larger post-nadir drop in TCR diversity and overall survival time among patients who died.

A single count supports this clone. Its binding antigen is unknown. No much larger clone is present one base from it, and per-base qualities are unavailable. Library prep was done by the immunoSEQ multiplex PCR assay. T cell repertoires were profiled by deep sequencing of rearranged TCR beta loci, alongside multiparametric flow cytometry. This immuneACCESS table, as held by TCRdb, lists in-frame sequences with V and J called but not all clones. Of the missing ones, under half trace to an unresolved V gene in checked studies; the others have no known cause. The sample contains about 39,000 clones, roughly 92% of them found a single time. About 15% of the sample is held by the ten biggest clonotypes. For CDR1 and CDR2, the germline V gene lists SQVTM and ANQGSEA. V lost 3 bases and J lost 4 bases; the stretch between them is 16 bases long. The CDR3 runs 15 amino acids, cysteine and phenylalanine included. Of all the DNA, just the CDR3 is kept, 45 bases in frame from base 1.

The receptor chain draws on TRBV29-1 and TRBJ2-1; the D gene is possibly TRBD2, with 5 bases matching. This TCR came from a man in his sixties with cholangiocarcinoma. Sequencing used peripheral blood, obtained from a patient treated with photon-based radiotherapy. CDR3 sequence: CSVDSFSGPYNEQFF. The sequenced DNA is TGCAGCGTTGATTCCTTCAGCGGACCGTACAATGAGCAGTTCTTC.